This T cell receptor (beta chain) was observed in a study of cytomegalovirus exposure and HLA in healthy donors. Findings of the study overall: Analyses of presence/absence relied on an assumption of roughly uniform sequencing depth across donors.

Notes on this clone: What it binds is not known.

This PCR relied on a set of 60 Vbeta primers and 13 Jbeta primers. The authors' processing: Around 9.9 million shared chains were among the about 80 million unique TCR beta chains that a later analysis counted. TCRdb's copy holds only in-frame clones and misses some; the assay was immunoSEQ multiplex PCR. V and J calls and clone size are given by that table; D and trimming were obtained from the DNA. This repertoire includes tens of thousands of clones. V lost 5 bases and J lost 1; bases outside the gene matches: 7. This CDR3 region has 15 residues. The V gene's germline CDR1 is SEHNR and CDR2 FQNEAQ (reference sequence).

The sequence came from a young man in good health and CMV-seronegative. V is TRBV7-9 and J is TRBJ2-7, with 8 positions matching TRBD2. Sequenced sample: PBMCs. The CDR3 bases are TGTGCCAGCAGCCCCAGAGCGGGAGAGTCCTACGAGCAGTACTTC. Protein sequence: CASSPRAGESYEQYF.